Presented here are 9 T cell receptor beta chains from one specimen sequenced in a study of blood T cells in healthy people across ages. PCR was performed a second time for about 7 to 12 cycles using a sample-barcoded 5' primer and a J-beta primer mix. TCRdb reanalysed the 5' RACE reads using MiXCR and keeps one entry per CDR3 protein. The data hold around 990,000 distinct CDR3 sequences, with 30% to 40% observed a single time. What was sequenced was blood. These receptors were collected from a man younger than 30 in good health.

The chain is built from TRBV9 and TRBJ1-2; D gene unclear. Looked up from germline, CDR1 is SGDLS and CDR2 is YYNGEE. The CDR3 has 14 amino acids. V shed 3 bases and J shed 1 base, with 10 bases lying between them. CDR3 loop: CASSDGPNNYGYTF. The CDR3, as DNA: TGTGCCAGCAGCGACGGACCGAATAACTATGGCTACACCTTC.

This clonotype was detected only a few times. The J gene is TRBJ2-1, the V gene TRBV11-2, with TRBD1 matching over 8 bases. The CDR3 is made up of 14 amino acids. Germline V gene sequence: CDR1 SGHAT, CDR2 FQNNGV. After removal of 7 bases from V and 4 bases from J, the junction contained 6 bases not matched to a gene. The CDR3 sequence: CASNGQGGYNEQFF. The CDR3 DNA reads TGTGCCAGCAACGGACAGGGAGGATACAATGAGCAGTTCTTC.

This clonotype was recorded a few times. The V and J genes are TRBV3-1 and TRBJ1-2; no definite D call. Germline CDR1 is LGHDT and CDR2 is YNNKEL (reference sequence). CDR3 length: 12 residues. Trimming removed 0 bases at V and 10 bases at J, with 9 bases between. CDR3 DNA sequence: TGTGCCAGCAGCCAAGAAGGACGTCCCTACACCTTC. Its translation: CASSQEGRPYTF.

The chain uses TRBV7-8 and TRBJ2-1; D might be TRBD1 (6 bases). The CDR3 sequence is 16 residues long. V was pared by 2 bases and J by 2 bases, with 13 bases between. Looked up from germline, CDR1 is SGHVS and CDR2 is FQNEAQ. The CDR3 DNA reads as TGTGCCAGCAGCTTATGGCGAAGGGACACCTACAATGAGCAGTTCTTC. Translated, it gives CASSLWRRDTYNEQFF.

V is TRBV7-2 and J is TRBJ1-1, with 8 nucleotides matching TRBD1. Trimming cost V 5 bases and J 5 bases; bases outside gene matches: 7. Germline V lookup: CDR1 SGHTA, CDR2 FQGNSA. This CDR3 has 14 amino acids. The CDR3 sequence: CASSLRRGHTEAFF. For the CDR3, the DNA is TGTGCCAGCAGCCTCCGCAGGGGGCATACTGAAGCTTTCTTT.

The gene calls are TRBV7-9 and TRBJ2-5; maybe TRBD1 (6 bases). Trimming took off 0 bases at V and 2 bases at J, with 13 bases between the two ends. Looked up from germline, CDR1 is SEHNR and CDR2 is FQNEAQ (reference sequence). CDR3 size: 16 residues. CDR3 sequence: CASSLANTGNQETQYF. In DNA, the CDR3 is TGTGCCAGCAGCTTAGCCAATACAGGGAATCAAGAGACCCAGTACTTC.

This clonotype was observed a few times. The chain links TRBV12-5 to TRBJ2-3; D is possibly TRBD2 (6 bases). This CDR3 is built from 15 residues. Germline-derived CDR1 and CDR2 are LGHNT and FRNRAP. Trimming shortened V by 3 bases and J by 2 bases, and 12 bases separated the two germline ends. The CDR3 nucleotides read TGTGCTAGTGGTTTATGGCGGGGTTTCACAGATACGCAGTATTTT. This translates into CASGLWRGFTDTQYF.

The gene calls are TRBV20-1 and TRBJ1-5, with 10 positions matching TRBD1. The junction had 11 bases not matched to a gene; V was cut back by 4 bases and J by 2 bases. The CDR3 has 17 amino acids. Germline V gives CDR1 DFQATT, CDR2 SNEGSKA (reference sequence). The CDR3 bases are TGCAGTGCTAACATACCCGGACAGGGGGTTGGCAATCAGCCCCAGCATTTT. Translating gives CSANIPGQGVGNQPQHF.

About this clonotype itself: A junction boundary mismatches the germline segment, possibly from a read error. The rearrangement joins TRBV15 to TRBJ2-2, with a weak D call TRBD2 (5 bases). CDR3 size: 11 residues. Germline-derived CDR1 and CDR2 are LNHNV and YYDKDF (reference sequence). The CDR3 protein is CATSWVGELFF. CDR3 coding DNA: TGTGCCACCAGCTGGGTCGGGGAACTGTTTTTT.